These 16 T cell receptor beta chains were all obtained from the same sample, sequenced in a study of shared clonotypes between healthy human individuals. Assay: immunoSEQ multiplex PCR; the TCRdb copy retains only in-frame clones and omits some. In the table there are about 710,000 clones, 73% of which are singletons. Sample: memory CD4+ T cells sorted from blood. Regarding subset: CD45RA-negative fraction. The receptors were sampled from a woman between 25 and 40 years old in good health.

Concerning this clone: A junction boundary mismatches the germline segment, possibly from a read error. The chain combines TRBV29-1 with TRBJ1-2; no definite D call. The CDR3 runs 14 residues. Germline V CDR1 and CDR2: SQVTM, ANQGSEA. CDR3 sequence: CSVEAPPPRVGYTF. The CDR3 nucleotides read TGCAGCGTGGAAGCCCCACCCCCAAGAGTTGGCTACACCTTC.

V and J are TRBV9 and TRBJ2-1, with 7 bases lining up with TRBD1. CDR1 is SGDLS, CDR2 YYNGEE, per germline. The V and J ends lost 0 bases and 5 bases, in that order; junction bases with no gene match: 5. CDR3 size: 15 residues. The CDR3 nucleotides read TGTGCCAGCAGCGTAGTGGGGGACAGCAACAATGAGCAGTTCTTC. The encoded protein is CASSVVGDSNNEQFF.

The V and J genes are TRBV5-4 and TRBJ2-3; 13 nucleotides line up with TRBD2. Losses at the gene ends were 0 bases for V and 5 bases for J; bases not matched to a gene: 3. The CDR3 runs 16 residues. The germline CDR1 and CDR2 sequences are SGHNT and YYREEE (reference sequence). This CDR3 reads CASSLGLAGGEDTQYF. In nucleotides, the CDR3 is TGTGCCAGCAGCTTGGGACTAGCGGGAGGAGAAGATACGCAGTATTTT.

V usage is TRBV5-6 and J usage is TRBJ1-5, with D perhaps matching TRBD1 (5 bases). With 2 bases removed from V and 5 bases from J, the gap between germline ends came to 11 bases. This CDR3 has 14 residues. CDR1 SGHDT and CDR2 YYEEEE come from the germline V gene. The CDR3 here is CASSLWQGHQPQHF. The CDR3 coding sequence is TGTGCCAGCAGCTTATGGCAGGGCCATCAGCCCCAGCATTTT.

The gene calls are TRBV28 and TRBJ1-4; 8 nucleotides align to TRBD1. There are 14 residues in the CDR3. Germline assignment: CDR1 MDHEN and CDR2 SYDVKM. Trimming took 6 bases from V and 7 from J; bases not matched to a gene: 7. The DNA of the CDR3 is TGTGCCAGCAGGGAAACAGGGGGGGCTGAAAAACTGTTTTTT. It encodes CASRETGGAEKLFF.

V gene TRBV4-2 combines with J gene TRBJ2-2; tentative D call: TRBD2 (5 bases). Trimming shortened V by 4 bases and J by 0 bases, and 12 bases separated the two germline ends. Germline-derived CDR1 and CDR2 are LGHNA and YNFKEQ. This CDR3 is 16 amino acids long. The CDR3, as DNA: TGTGCCAGCAGCCCCCAACCTAGCACGAACACCGGGGAGCTGTTTTTT. Amino acid sequence: CASSPQPSTNTGELFF.

The chain uses TRBV6-1 and TRBJ2-1; 7 nucleotides agree with TRBD2. V shed 10 bases and J 4 bases; nucleotides not matched to a gene: 10. The CDR3 extends over 14 amino acids. Germline-derived CDR1 and CDR2 are MNHNS and SASEGT. The CDR3 loop is CATIRREFYNEQFF. CDR3 DNA: TGTGCCACCATTAGGCGGGAGTTTTACAATGAGCAGTTCTTC.

This clone was picked up many times. This sample also contains other DNA sequences that code for the same CDR3. The chain couples TRBV11-2 to TRBJ1-2; possible D gene TRBD1, 6 bases. CDR1 SGHAT and CDR2 FQNNGV come from the germline V gene. This CDR3 has 15 amino acids. Trimming pared 0 bases from V and 3 bases from J, leaving 11 bases between. In nucleotides, the CDR3 is TGTGCCAGCAGCTTAGAAGGACAGATGGACTATGGCTACACCTTC. It encodes CASSLEGQMDYGYTF.

The rearrangement links TRBV9 to TRBJ2-2; tentative D call: TRBD1 (6 bases). The V end lost 0 bases, the J end lost 8 bases, and 17 bases lay between the germline ends. This CDR3 comprises 16 residues. Germline V gene sequence: CDR1 SGDLS, CDR2 YYNGEE. The CDR3, as DNA: TGTGCCAGCAGCGTAGATCTAGGACAGACATCTGGGGAGCTGTTTTTT. It yields the protein CASSVDLGQTSGELFF.

The chain has TRBV6-1 and TRBJ1-1; unclear D gene. Germline CDR1 is MNHNS and CDR2 is SASEGT. V shed 6 bases and J shed 2 bases, with 10 bases lying between them. This CDR3 is built from 13 residues. CDR3: CASRNRRNTEAFF. The CDR3 nucleotides are TGTGCCAGCAGGAACCGACGCAACACTGAAGCTTTCTTT.

The genes are TRBV18 and TRBJ2-5; D call uncertain. Germline V gene sequence: CDR1 KGHSH, CDR2 LQKENI. The V end lost 4 bases, the J end lost 4 bases, and 7 bases lay between the germline ends. This CDR3 has 12 residues. CDR3 in amino acids: CASSLLSETQYF. The CDR3 region has the DNA TGTGCCAGCTCACTCTTATCAGAGACCCAGTACTTC.

V is TRBV30 and J is TRBJ2-3; 8 bases map to TRBD2. Germline V gene sequence: CDR1 GTSNPN, CDR2 SVGIG (reference sequence). The CDR3 sequence is 15 residues long. The junction had 12 bases not matched to a gene; V was cut back by 5 bases and J by 5 bases. CDR3 bases: TGTGCCTGGGAATCGACAGCGGGAGCGGGAGATACGCAGTATTTT. Translated: CAWESTAGAGDTQYF.

The chain couples TRBV5-6 to TRBJ2-2; weak D call: TRBD1 (7 bases). Per the germline V gene, CDR1 is SGHDT and CDR2 is YYEEEE. This CDR3 comprises 13 residues. V was pared by 6 bases and J by 6 bases, with 12 bases between. DNA of the CDR3: TGTGCCAGCAACACAGGGGAGGCCGGGGAGCTGTTTTTT. As protein: CASNTGEAGELFF.

The rearrangement uses TRBV5-6 and TRBJ2-1; TRBD2 aligns across 9 bases. CDR1 is SGHDT and CDR2 is YYEEEE in the germline V gene. The V segment lost 1 base and the J segment 8 bases; nucleotides outside the gene matches: 13. CDR3 size: 17 residues. CDR3 bases: TGTGCCAGCAGCTTGTTTAGGGCGGGAGGGCTCCAGGATGAGCAGTTCTTC. This gives the protein CASSLFRAGGLQDEQFF.

This chain links TRBV5-1 with TRBJ2-2, with 9 bases identical to TRBD2. After removal of 7 bases from V and 5 bases from J, the junction contained 6 bases not matched to a gene. The CDR3 covers 14 residues. Germline CDR1 and CDR2: SGHRS and YFSETQ. CDR3 amino acids: CASGLAGLTGELFF. CDR3 bases: TGCGCCAGCGGCCTAGCGGGACTGACCGGGGAGCTGTTTTTT. The complete variable domain, with remaining parts taken from reference TRBV5-1 and TRBJ2-2, reads KAGVTQTPRYLIKTRGQQVTLSCSPISGHRSVSWYQQTPGQGLQFLFEYFSETQRNKGNFPGRFSGRQFSNSRSEMNVSTLELGDSALYLCASGLAGLTGELFFGEGSRLTVL.

This clone was picked up one time. The V gene is TRBV9, the J gene TRBJ2-2; 9 bases align to TRBD2. Germline loops: CDR1 SGDLS, CDR2 YYNGEE. J was trimmed by 6 bases and V by 0 bases; bases with no gene match: 9. There are 17 residues in the CDR3. Written as DNA, the CDR3 is TGTGCCAGCAGCGTAGGCGGGGGGGCCCCCTATCCCGGGGAGCTGTTTTTT. Protein sequence: CASSVGGGAPYPGELFF.